Listed below are T cell receptor beta chains from one sample, sequenced in a study of cytomegalovirus exposure and HLA in healthy donors. This table comes from immunoSEQ multiplex PCR, and its TCRdb copy is limited to in-frame clones, with some not included. The data hold 150,000 to 200,000 clones, with 80% to 90% observed a single time. The sequenced sample was PBMCs. Receptors were obtained from a man younger than 35 in good health and CMV-seropositive. CDR3s include the opening cysteine and the closing phenylalanine or tryptophan. The D gene is left open where the match is weak. Not all rows give a size; the values are once, few, many and, for expanded clones, a class.

v_gene	abundance	d_gene	j_gene	len	CDR3nt	CDR3aa
TRBV6-1	.	TRBD1	TRBJ2-2	18	TGTGCCAGCAGTGAAGGACTCATGAGACAGGGGGATACCGGGGAGCTGTTTTTT	CASSEGLMRQGDTGELFF
TRBV14	.	.	TRBJ2-1	15	TGTGCCAGCAGCCAGATCAACTCGGGATACAATGAGCAGTTCTTC	CASSQINSGYNEQFF
TRBV6-1	once	TRBD1	TRBJ2-7	13	TGTGCCAGCAGTGAGAGGGGGCCCTACGAGCAGTACTTC	CASSERGPYEQYF
TRBV13	few	TRBD1	TRBJ2-7	16	TGTGCCAGCAGCTTAGCCCGGACAGGGCTAAACTACGAGCAGTACTTC	CASSLARTGLNYEQYF
TRBV27	.	.	TRBJ2-7	13	TGTGCCAGCAGTTTCGGGGGAAGCTACGAGCAGTACTTC	CASSFGGSYEQYF
TRBV14	.	TRBD1	TRBJ1-5	13	TGTGCCAGCAGCCCTACAGGGGATCAGCCCCAGCATTTT	CASSPTGDQPQHF
TRBV6-5	.	.	TRBJ2-3	12	TGTGCCAGCAGTCGCACCGGGGATACGCAGTATTTT	CASSRTGDTQYF
TRBV11-2	.	TRBD2	TRBJ2-7	15	TGTGCCAGCAGCTTGGGAGGCGGGGGATCCTACGAGCAGTACTTC	CASSLGGGGSYEQYF
TRBV9	.	.	TRBJ1-2	15	TGTGCCAGCAGCGTAGACGCGACAGGTCCCGATGGCTACACCTTC	CASSVDATGPDGYTF
TRBV5-4	.	.	TRBJ1-3	13	TGTGCCAGCAGCTTAGACAGGGGAAACACCATATATTTT	CASSLDRGNTIYF
TRBV7-9	.	.	TRBJ2-7	15	TGTGCCAGCAGCCCGGGGGGAGGGGGGGTCTACGAGCAGTACTTC	CASSPGGGGVYEQYF
TRBV9	.	TRBD1	TRBJ2-7	17	TGTGCCAGCAGCACAGTAGCCCGGACAGGTGGTACTAACGAGCAGTACTTC	CASSTVARTGGTNEQYF
TRBV30	.	TRBD2	TRBJ2-7	18	TGTGCCTGGAGCATCGACACCTTCTACCAGCGGGGTTCCTACGAGCAGTACTTC	CAWSIDTFYQRGSYEQYF
TRBV18	.	TRBD2	TRBJ2-4	16	TGTGCCAGCTCACCTAGGGGAGGGGAGGCCAAAAACATTCAGTACTTC	CASSPRGGEAKNIQYF
TRBV4-1	.	.	TRBJ2-5	16	TGCGCCAGCAGCCCTCGGGGGACAGAGGCCCAAGAGACCCAGTACTTC	CASSPRGTEAQETQYF
TRBV11-2	.	.	TRBJ2-3	13	TGTGCCAGCACACAACCAAGCACAGATACGCAGTATTTT	CASTQPSTDTQYF
TRBV7-6	.	.	TRBJ2-6	17	TGTGCCAGCAGCTTAGCGAACCAGGGTTCTGGGGCCAACGTCCTGACTTTC	CASSLANQGSGANVLTF
TRBV7-2	.	TRBD1	TRBJ2-2	16	TGTGCCAGCTTAAAAGGGACAGGGGGTAACACCGGGGAGCTGTTTTTT	CASLKGTGGNTGELFF
TRBV5-1	.	TRBD1	TRBJ1-1	14	TGCGCCAGCAGCCGGACAGGGCCTAACACTGAAGCTTTCTTT	CASSRTGPNTEAFF
TRBV5-1	few	TRBD2	TRBJ2-7	15	TGCGCCAGCAGCCGGGGGGGGGCTGACTCCTACGAGCAGTACTTC	CASSRGGADSYEQYF
TRBV5-1	.	TRBD1	TRBJ2-1	14	TGCGCCAGCAGCCCCGGACAGGGAGTCAATGAGCAGTTCTTC	CASSPGQGVNEQFF
TRBV30	once	.	TRBJ2-1	15	TGTGCCTGGGATGGCCCCGGGGTTGGTTACAATGAGCAGTTCTTC	CAWDGPGVGYNEQFF
TRBV9	few	.	TRBJ2-5	14	TGTGCCAGCAGCGTAGGTCCAGACCAAGAGACCCAGTACTTC	CASSVGPDQETQYF
TRBV6-5	.	.	TRBJ1-1	12	TGTGCCAGCAGTGAAGCGCGGGTACGGCAGTCCTTT	CASSEARVRQSF
TRBV9	.	TRBD2	TRBJ2-5	13	TGTGCCAGTGGGCGGGGGGTCAAAGAGACCCAGTACTTC	CASGRGVKETQYF
TRBV5-1	.	TRBD1	TRBJ1-2	15	TGCGCCAGCAGCTTGGACGGACAGGGGGTACGCGGCTACACCTTC	CASSLDGQGVRGYTF
TRBV6-5	once	.	TRBJ2-7	15	TGTGCCAGCAGTTTAGTTGGCCGGGACAAATACGAGCAGTACTTC	CASSLVGRDKYEQYF
TRBV7-6	few	TRBD1	TRBJ1-5	16	TGTGCCAGCAGCCCTGGGACAGCAGTTAGCAATCAGCCCCAGCATTTT	CASSPGTAVSNQPQHF
TRBV6-5	.	TRBD1	TRBJ1-1	12	TGTGCCAGCAGAACAGGGGGTACTGAAGCTTTCTTT	CASRTGGTEAFF
TRBV23-1	.	TRBD1	TRBJ1-1	15	TGCGCCAGCAGTCAAAACAGGGGTATGAACACTGAAGCTTTCTTT	CASSQNRGMNTEAFF
TRBV29-1	.	TRBD2	TRBJ2-7	12	TGCAGCGTTAGGACTAGCCGCTACGAGCAGTACTTC	CSVRTSRYEQYF
TRBV30	.	TRBD1	TRBJ1-1	13	TGTGCCTGGAACAGGGGGCAGGACACTGAAGCTTTCTTT	CAWNRGQDTEAFF
TRBV18	.	TRBD2	TRBJ2-3	16	TGTGCCAGCTCAGTCATTGAGCGGGACCTCACAGATACGCAGTATTTT	CASSVIERDLTDTQYF
TRBV12-5	once	TRBD2	TRBJ2-1	15	TGTGCTAGTGGTGACGGGACTAGCGTTATCAATGAGCAGTTCTTC	CASGDGTSVINEQFF
TRBV7-8	.	TRBD2	TRBJ2-3	19	TGTGCCAGCAGCTTACGTTTTTGGGGACTAGCGGGGGACTCAGATACGCAGTATTTT	CASSLRFWGLAGDSDTQYF
TRBV27	.	TRBD1	TRBJ1-2	12	TGTGCCAGCAGTTCAGGGGGCTATGGCTACACCTTC	CASSSGGYGYTF
TRBV7-9	.	.	TRBJ2-7	12	TGTGCCAGCAGTCAGGGCCCCTACGAGCAGTACTTC	CASSQGPYEQYF
TRBV10-3	few	TRBD1	TRBJ2-7	17	TGTGCCATCAGTGAGCGACAGGGCGATATCAGATCCTACGAGCAGTACTTC	CAISERQGDIRSYEQYF
TRBV15	.	.	TRBJ1-6	18	TGTGCCACCAGCAGAGATCCCCAGGCTTTGTACGATAATTCCCCCCTCCACTTT	CATSRDPQALYDNSPLHF
TRBV2	.	TRBD2	TRBJ2-7	15	TGTGCCAGCAGACAAACAGCGGGGGGGCCGAACGAGCAGTACTTC	CASRQTAGGPNEQYF
TRBV4-1	.	.	TRBJ1-1	15	TGCGCCAGCAGCCTTCTCGGAGGGCCCTACACTGAAGCTTTCTTT	CASSLLGGPYTEAFF
TRBV28	.	TRBD1	TRBJ1-1	15	TGTGCCAGCAGTTTAATGGGACAGGGGGGCACTGAAGCTTTCTTT	CASSLMGQGGTEAFF
TRBV4-3	few	.	TRBJ1-6	14	TGCGCCAGCAGCCAAGGACAGGAGATTTCACCCCTCCACTTT	CASSQGQEISPLHF
TRBV7-9	.	TRBD1	TRBJ2-5	14	TGTGCCAGCAGCTTGGGACAGAACCAAGAGACCCAGTACTTC	CASSLGQNQETQYF
TRBV6-5	.	.	TRBJ1-1	13	TGTGCCAGCAGTTCCGGGGTGAACACTGAAGCTTTCTTT	CASSSGVNTEAFF
TRBV2	.	TRBD1	TRBJ1-4	12	TGTGCCAGCCTGACAGGGCCTGAAAAACTGTTTTTT	CASLTGPEKLFF
TRBV5-8	.	TRBD1	TRBJ2-7	14	TGTGCCAGCAGCTTGGTAGGGACAGGGTACGAGCAGTACTTC	CASSLVGTGYEQYF
TRBV15	.	TRBD1	TRBJ1-4	17	TGTGCCACCAGCAGAGAACAGGGGCGCGGACGTCATGAAAAACTGTTTTTT	CATSREQGRGRHEKLFF
TRBV5-6	.	TRBD2	TRBJ2-5	16	TGTGCCAGCAGCTCGATAGCGGGGGGGCTTCAAGAGACCCAGTACTTC	CASSSIAGGLQETQYF
TRBV7-9	.	.	TRBJ2-3	14	TGTGCCAGCAGGGCTCAAACCCTCACAGATACGCAGTATTTT	CASRAQTLTDTQYF
TRBV28	few	TRBD1	TRBJ1-2	15	TGTGCCAGCAGTTCCCGAAGACAGGGGATGTATGGCTACACCTTC	CASSSRRQGMYGYTF
TRBV18	.	.	TRBJ1-1	15	TGTGCCAGCTCACCGTTAACGGAGGTGGGCACTGAAGCTTTCTTT	CASSPLTEVGTEAFF
TRBV6-5	.	.	TRBJ1-2	15	TGTGCCAGCAGTTTATCAAGGGGAAACCCCTATGGCTACACCTTC	CASSLSRGNPYGYTF
TRBV18	.	TRBD2	TRBJ2-1	16	TGTGCCAGCTCACCACCGAACGGGGGGGTTTACAATGAGCAGTTCTTC	CASSPPNGGVYNEQFF
TRBV6-1	.	TRBD1	TRBJ2-3	19	TGTGCCAGCAGTGAAGCGCTTCCGTATGGGACAGGGCTCACAGATACGCAGTATTTT	CASSEALPYGTGLTDTQYF
TRBV11-2	.	TRBD2	TRBJ2-5	17	TGTGCCAGCAGCTTAGAGTGGGGACTAGCGGGGGCAGAGACCCAGTACTTC	CASSLEWGLAGAETQYF
TRBV4-3	.	.	TRBJ2-3	21	TGCGCCAGCAGCCAGCCGGGGGAGACGGGGCGACCACTTACGGGCACAGATACGCAGTATTTT	CASSQPGETGRPLTGTDTQYF
TRBV7-9	.	.	TRBJ1-1	14	TGTGCCAGCAGCTTAGAGGGCTCGGGAACTGAAGCTTTCTTT	CASSLEGSGTEAFF
TRBV6-5	.	TRBD1	TRBJ1-4	15	TGTGCCAGCAGTTACTCGGGACAGGGATATGAAAAACTGTTTTTT	CASSYSGQGYEKLFF
TRBV6-4	.	.	TRBJ1-1	13	TGTGCCAGCAAGAGGGAAATGAACACTGAAGCTTTCTTT	CASKREMNTEAFF